This passage covers 22 T cell receptor beta chains from one sample sequenced in a study of cytomegalovirus exposure and HLA in healthy donors. The PCR employed 60 Vbeta primers together with 13 Jbeta primers. The method was immunoSEQ multiplex PCR; TCRdb's version includes in-frame clones alone and lacks a portion of them. The sample lists 100,000 to 140,000 clones; roughly 70% were seen once. Sequenced sample: PBMCs. Receptor source: a woman between 40 and 50 years old in good health and CMV-seropositive.

This clone is a singleton in its sample. The chain is built from TRBV12-5 and TRBJ2-1; 7 bases align to TRBD2. Germline V lookup: CDR1 LGHNT, CDR2 FRNRAP. J lost 0 bases, V lost 7 bases, and 6 bases had no gene match. This CDR3 is built from 15 residues. The CDR3 DNA reads TGTGCTAGTGTCATCGGGGGGAGCTCCTACAATGAGCAGTTCTTC. Translating gives CASVIGGSSYNEQFF.

This clone was found a few times. The chain couples TRBV4-1 to TRBJ1-1; possible D gene TRBD1, 5 bases. Trimming cost V 0 bases and J 0 bases, with 11 bases left between them. Germline V gene data show CDR1 as MGHRA and CDR2 as YSYEKL. CDR3 length: 16 residues. The CDR3 here is CASSQETQEMNTEAFF. CDR3 nucleotide sequence: TGCGCCAGCAGCCAAGAGACACAGGAGATGAACACTGAAGCTTTCTTT.

The chain combines TRBV20-1 with TRBJ2-1, with D possibly matching TRBD1 (6 bases). CDR1 is DFQATT, CDR2 SNEGSKA, per germline (reference sequence). CDR3 size: 11 residues. The germline V and J ends were trimmed by 3 bases and 12 bases, with 12 bases remaining between them. The CDR3 DNA is TGCAGTGCTAGGGGCAACAGGGCGCAGTTCTTC. Translating it yields CSARGNRAQFF.

J is TRBJ1-6 and V is TRBV30; D unresolved. From germline, CDR1 is GTSNPN and CDR2 SVGIG (reference sequence). Trimming cost V 0 bases and J 7 bases, with 7 bases left between them. This CDR3 has 13 residues. The CDR3 region has the DNA TGTGCCTGGAGTGTGGCCGTAAATTCACCCCTCCACTTT. Residues: CAWSVAVNSPLHF.

The chain carries TRBV5-4 and TRBJ2-3; 11 bases map to TRBD2. In germline, CDR1 is SGHNT, CDR2 YYREEE (reference sequence). J was trimmed by 3 bases and V by 4 bases; bases with no gene match: 1. CDR3 length: 14 amino acids. CDR3 nucleotides: TGTGCCAGCAGCCGGACTAGCGGGACAGATACGCAGTATTTT. It translates to CASSRTSGTDTQYF.

This clone was counted a few times. The rearrangement joins TRBV4-2 to TRBJ1-4; D may be TRBD1 (6 bases). CDR1 is LGHNA and CDR2 is YNFKEQ in the germline V gene. The CDR3 totals 16 residues. Trimming stripped 1 base from V and 4 bases from J, with 13 bases between. The CDR3 sequence is CASSQAGGQLNEKLFF. The CDR3 region has the DNA TGTGCCAGCAGCCAAGCTGGAGGACAGCTTAATGAAAAACTGTTTTTT.

This chain uses TRBV5-1 with TRBJ2-2; D is unclear. Germline-derived CDR1 and CDR2 are SGHRS and YFSETQ. CDR3 length: 12 amino acids. Trimming cost V 0 bases and J 6 bases, with 3 bases left between them. The DNA for the CDR3 is TGCGCCAGCAGCTTGGTCTCCGGGGAGCTGTTTTTT. Its protein is CASSLVSGELFF.

The chain joins TRBV25-1 to TRBJ2-1; 11 bases map to TRBD2. Trimming took 4 bases from V and 6 from J; bases not matched to a gene: 2. Per the germline V gene, CDR1 is MGHDK and CDR2 is SYGVNS. The CDR3 runs to 14 residues. The CDR3 spells CASSGSGGANEQFF. CDR3 sequence (DNA): TGTGCCAGCAGTGGTAGCGGGGGGGCCAATGAGCAGTTCTTC.

This chain joins TRBV9 and TRBJ1-6; D is unresolved. The CDR3 covers 15 residues. V lost 2 bases and J 8 bases, leaving 14 bases between the germline ends. CDR1 and CDR2 (germline): SGDLS, YYNGEE. CDR3 in amino acids: CASSVGLGWDSPLHF. The CDR3 nucleotides are TGTGCCAGCAGCGTCGGACTTGGGTGGGATTCACCCCTCCACTTT.

The rearrangement joins TRBV5-1 to TRBJ2-6; a possible D gene is TRBD1 (6 bases). CDR1 is SGHRS and CDR2 is YFSETQ in the germline V gene. This CDR3 comprises 17 residues. V was clipped by 0 bases and J by 1 base, with 11 bases between them. CDR3 in DNA: TGCGCCAGCAGCTTGGCTCACACAGGGTCTGGGGCCAACGTCCTGACTTTC. Amino acid sequence: CASSLAHTGSGANVLTF. Variable domain in full (rest from reference TRBV5-1 and TRBJ2-6): KAGVTQTPRYLIKTRGQQVTLSCSPISGHRSVSWYQQTPGQGLQFLFEYFSETQRNKGNFPGRFSGRQFSNSRSEMNVSTLELGDSALYLCASSLAHTGSGANVLTFGAGSRLTVL.

This clone appeared once. The chain employs TRBV2 and TRBJ2-2, with 8 bases lining up with TRBD1. Germline lookup yields CDR1 SNHLY and CDR2 FYNNEI. This CDR3 spans 15 amino acids. Trimming removed 4 bases from V and 1 base from J; junction bases left unmatched: 2. CDR3 protein: CASSAGTGNTGELFF. The CDR3 nucleotides are TGTGCCAGCAGTGCCGGGACAGGGAACACCGGGGAGCTGTTTTTT.

This chain connects TRBV6-1 to TRBJ2-5, with 15 bases fitting TRBD2. There are 15 residues in the CDR3. V lost 8 bases and J lost 7; bases outside the gene matches: 8. Germline loops: CDR1 MNHNS, CDR2 SASEGT. CDR3 loop: CASRTSGGADGTQYF. The DNA of the CDR3 is TGTGCCAGCCGGACTAGCGGGGGGGCGGATGGGACCCAGTACTTC.

The chain carries TRBV7-9 and TRBJ2-5; 7 bases line up with TRBD1. The CDR3 is 14 amino acids. CDR1 is SEHNR, CDR2 FQNEAQ, per germline (reference sequence). Unmatched junction bases numbered 5, after V lost 5 bases and J lost 2 bases. The CDR3 bases are TGTGCCAGCAGCATCCGACAGGGACAAGAGACCCAGTACTTC. Translating it yields CASSIRQGQETQYF. Based on the CDR3 plus reference TRBV7-9 and TRBJ2-5, the full variable domain is DTGVSQNPRHKITKRGQNVTFRCDPISEHNRLYWYRQTLGQGPEFLTYFQNEAQLEKSRLLSDRFSAERPKGSFSTLEIQRTEQGDSAMYLCASSIRQGQETQYFGPGTRLLVL.

The chain joins TRBV12-5 to TRBJ1-3; TRBD1 matches at 7 bases. The CDR3 consists of 17 residues. Germline CDR1 reads LGHNT; CDR2 reads FRNRAP. V was clipped by 2 bases and J by 3 bases; unmatched bases: 10. This chain's CDR3 is CASGLTLKGARGNTIYF. CDR3 nucleotides: TGTGCTAGTGGTTTGACCCTGAAGGGGGCGCGTGGAAACACCATATATTTT.

The V call is TRBV7-2, the J call TRBJ1-5, with D possibly matching TRBD1 (5 bases). The CDR3 runs to 15 residues. Germline assignment: CDR1 SGHTA and CDR2 FQGNSA. V was trimmed by 1 base and J by 3 bases, leaving 10 bases between them. The CDR3 DNA follows: TGTGCCAGCAGCTTAGGAGACAGCCACAATCAGCCCCAGCATTTT. It translates to CASSLGDSHNQPQHF.

The V gene is TRBV30, the J gene TRBJ1-5; 8 bases fit TRBD1. The trim removed 1 base at V and 5 bases at J, leaving 1 base unmatched. Germline assignment: CDR1 GTSNPN and CDR2 SVGIG (reference sequence). The CDR3 consists of 13 residues. The CDR3 sequence is CAWSGQGHQPQHF. CDR3 sequence (DNA): TGTGCCTGGAGTGGACAGGGGCATCAGCCCCAGCATTTT.

Points on this clone: The junction shows a germline mismatch at one end, possibly a read error. The chain combines TRBV7-7 with TRBJ2-2; 11 positions match TRBD1. Germline V CDR1 and CDR2: SSHAT, FNYEAQ (reference sequence). The length of the CDR3 is 16 residues. This chain's CDR3 is CASSTSRTGGANKLFF. DNA of the CDR3: TGTGCTAGCAGTACAAGCAGGACAGGGGGCGCAAATAAGCTGTTTTTT. The complete variable domain, with remaining parts taken from reference TRBV7-7 and TRBJ2-2, reads GAGVSQSPRYKVTKRGQDVTLRCDPISSHATLYWYQQALGQGPEFLTYFNYEAQPDKSGLPSDRFSAERPEGSISTLTIQRTEQRDSAMYRCASSTSRTGGANKLFFGEGSRLTVL.

The CDR3: CASSQISNYGYTF. The CDR3 DNA reads TGTGCCAGCAGCCAGATCAGTAACTATGGCTACACCTTC. J is TRBJ1-2 and V is TRBV7-2; D unclear. The germline V gene encodes CDR1 SGHTA and CDR2 FQGNSA. V was trimmed by 5 bases and J by 1 base, leaving 8 bases between them. The CDR3 spans 13 residues.

The gene calls are TRBV7-6 and TRBJ2-2; TRBD2 might be the D (7 bases). This CDR3 contains 14 residues. V lost 10 bases, J lost 5 bases, and 17 bases lay in between. Looked up from germline, CDR1 is SGHVS and CDR2 is FNYEAQ. The CDR3 protein is CATNSGGKTGELFF. CDR3 DNA sequence: TGTGCCACCAATTCGGGGGGCAAGACCGGGGAGCTGTTTTTT.

The chain combines TRBV6-4 with TRBJ1-2; no reliable D call. CDR1 is MRHNA and CDR2 is SNTAGT in the germline V gene. The CDR3 has 14 residues. Trimming stripped 0 bases from V and 2 bases from J, with 7 bases between. The CDR3 DNA reads TGTGCCAGCAGTGACTCTACATCGAACTATGGCTACACCTTC. As protein: CASSDSTSNYGYTF.

The chain couples TRBV6-1 to TRBJ2-5; TRBD1 agrees at 8 bases. The ends lost 4 bases at V and 1 base at J; junction bases unmatched: 11. This CDR3 contains 17 residues. The V gene's germline CDR1 is MNHNS and CDR2 SASEGT. In nucleotides, the CDR3 is TGTGCCAGCAGTGCGTTCCAGGGGGCCCAAGGCCAAGAGACCCAGTACTTC. It codes for CASSAFQGAQGQETQYF.

CDR3 bases: TGTGCCAGTAGTACGGGACAGGGGATCTACACTGAAGCTTTCTTT. Its translation: CASSTGQGIYTEAFF. The V gene is TRBV19, the J gene TRBJ1-1, with TRBD1 matching 10 bases. Losses at the gene ends were 4 bases for V and 3 bases for J; bases not matched to a gene: 5. From germline, CDR1 is LNHDA and CDR2 SQIVND (reference sequence). The CDR3 is 15 residues long.